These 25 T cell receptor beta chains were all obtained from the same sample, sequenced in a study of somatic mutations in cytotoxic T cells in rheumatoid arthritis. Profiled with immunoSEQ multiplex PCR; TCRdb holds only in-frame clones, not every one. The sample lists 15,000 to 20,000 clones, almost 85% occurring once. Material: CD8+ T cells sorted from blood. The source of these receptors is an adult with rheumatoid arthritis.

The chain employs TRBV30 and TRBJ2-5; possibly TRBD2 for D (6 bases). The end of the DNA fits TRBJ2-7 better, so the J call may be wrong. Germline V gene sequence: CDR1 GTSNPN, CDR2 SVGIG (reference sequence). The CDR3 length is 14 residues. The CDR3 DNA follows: TGTGCCTGGAGTGTACCTCAGGGAGGTTACGAGCAGTACTTC. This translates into CAWSVPQGGYEQYF.

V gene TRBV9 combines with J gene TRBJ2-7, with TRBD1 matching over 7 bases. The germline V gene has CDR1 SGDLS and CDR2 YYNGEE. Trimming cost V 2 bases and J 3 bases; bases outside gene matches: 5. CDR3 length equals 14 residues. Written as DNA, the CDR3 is TGTGCCAGCAGCGTTGCCGGGACAGTCTACGAGCAGTACTTC. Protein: CASSVAGTVYEQYF.

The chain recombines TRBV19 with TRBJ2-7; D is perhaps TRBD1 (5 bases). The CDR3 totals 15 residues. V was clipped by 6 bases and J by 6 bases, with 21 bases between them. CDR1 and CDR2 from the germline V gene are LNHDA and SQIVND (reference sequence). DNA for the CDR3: TGTGCCAGTAGACAGGACAATTGGGGCTCGTTCGAGCAGTACTTC. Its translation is CASRQDNWGSFEQYF.

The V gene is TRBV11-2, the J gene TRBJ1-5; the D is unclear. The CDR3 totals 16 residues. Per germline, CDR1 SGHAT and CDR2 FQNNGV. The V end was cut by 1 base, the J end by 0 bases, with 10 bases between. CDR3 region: CASSLGTAYSNQPQHF. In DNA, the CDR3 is TGTGCCAGCAGCTTAGGAACGGCATATAGCAATCAGCCCCAGCATTTT. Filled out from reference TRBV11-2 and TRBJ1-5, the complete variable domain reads EAGVAQSPRYKIIEKRQSVAFWCNPISGHATLYWYQQILGQGPKLLIQFQNNGVVDDSQLPKDRFSAERLKGVDSTLKIQPAKLEDSAVYLCASSLGTAYSNQPQHFGDGTRLSIL.

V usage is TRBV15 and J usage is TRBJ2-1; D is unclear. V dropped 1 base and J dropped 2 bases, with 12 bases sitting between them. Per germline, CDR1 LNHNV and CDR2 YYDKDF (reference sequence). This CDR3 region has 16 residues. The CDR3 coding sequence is TGTGCCACCAGCAGAGTGTCCTTCCCCCCCTACAATGAGCAGTTCTTC. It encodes CATSRVSFPPYNEQFF. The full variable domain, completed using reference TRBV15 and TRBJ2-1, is DAMVIQNPRYQVTQFGKPVTLSCSQTLNHNVMYWYQQKSSQAPKLLFHYYDKDFNNEADTPDNFQSRRPNTSFCFLDIRSPGLGDTAMYLCATSRVSFPPYNEQFFGPGTRLTVL.

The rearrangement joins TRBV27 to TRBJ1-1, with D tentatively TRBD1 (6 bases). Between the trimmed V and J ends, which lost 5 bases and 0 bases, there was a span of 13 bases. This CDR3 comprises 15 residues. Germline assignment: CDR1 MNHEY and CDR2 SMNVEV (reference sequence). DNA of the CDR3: TGTGCCAGCAGTGTAACCGGGACAATGAACACTGAAGCTTTCTTT. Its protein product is CASSVTGTMNTEAFF.

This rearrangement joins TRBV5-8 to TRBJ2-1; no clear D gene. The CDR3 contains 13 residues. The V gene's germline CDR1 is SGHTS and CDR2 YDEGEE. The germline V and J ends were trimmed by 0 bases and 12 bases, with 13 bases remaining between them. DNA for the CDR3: TGTGCCAGCAGCTTGGGACAAAATTTGGGGCAGTTCTTC. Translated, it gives CASSLGQNLGQFF.

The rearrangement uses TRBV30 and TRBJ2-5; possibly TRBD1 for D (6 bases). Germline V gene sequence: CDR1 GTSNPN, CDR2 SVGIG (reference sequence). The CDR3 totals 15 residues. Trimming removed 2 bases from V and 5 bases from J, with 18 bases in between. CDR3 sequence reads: CAWSKGHEGVETQYF. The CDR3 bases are TGTGCCTGGAGTAAGGGACATGAGGGTGTGGAGACCCAGTACTTC.

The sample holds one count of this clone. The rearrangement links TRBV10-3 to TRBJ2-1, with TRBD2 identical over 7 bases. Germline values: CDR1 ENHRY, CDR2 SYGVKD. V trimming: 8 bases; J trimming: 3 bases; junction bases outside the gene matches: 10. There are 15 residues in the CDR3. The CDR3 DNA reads TGTGCCATCGGGCCTGGGGAGGGCCGCTACAATGAGCAGTTCTTC. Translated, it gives CAIGPGEGRYNEQFF.

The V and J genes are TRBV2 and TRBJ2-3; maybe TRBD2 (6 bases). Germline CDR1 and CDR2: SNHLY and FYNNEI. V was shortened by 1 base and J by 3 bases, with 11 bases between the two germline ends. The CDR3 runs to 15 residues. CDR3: CASSEVGGATDTQYF. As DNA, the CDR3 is TGTGCCAGCAGTGAAGTTGGCGGGGCGACAGATACGCAGTATTTT.

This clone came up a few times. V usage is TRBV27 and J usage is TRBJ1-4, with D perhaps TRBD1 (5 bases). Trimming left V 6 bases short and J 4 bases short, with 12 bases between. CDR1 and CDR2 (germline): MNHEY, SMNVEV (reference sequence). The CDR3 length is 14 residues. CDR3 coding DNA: TGTGCCAGCAGAGCCGGGACCTTTAATGAAAAACTGTTTTTT. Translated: CASRAGTFNEKLFF.

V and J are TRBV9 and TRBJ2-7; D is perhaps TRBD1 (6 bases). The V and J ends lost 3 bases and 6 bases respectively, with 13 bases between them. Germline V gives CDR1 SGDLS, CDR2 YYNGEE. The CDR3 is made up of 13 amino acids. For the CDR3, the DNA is TGTGCCAGCAGCGATGAACAGGGATTCGAGCAGTACTTC. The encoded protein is CASSDEQGFEQYF.

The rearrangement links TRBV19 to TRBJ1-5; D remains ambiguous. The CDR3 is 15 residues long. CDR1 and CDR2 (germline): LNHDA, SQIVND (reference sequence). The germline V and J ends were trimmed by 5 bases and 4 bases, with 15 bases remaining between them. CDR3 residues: CASSSLEGPNQPQHF. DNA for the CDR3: TGTGCCAGTAGTTCCCTGGAAGGGCCGAATCAGCCCCAGCATTTT. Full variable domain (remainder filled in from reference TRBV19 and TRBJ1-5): DGGITQSPKYLFRKEGQNVTLSCEQNLNHDAMYWYRQDPGQGLRLIYYSQIVNDFQKGDIAEGYSVSREKKESFPLTVTSAQKNPTAFYLCASSSLEGPNQPQHFGDGTRLSIL.

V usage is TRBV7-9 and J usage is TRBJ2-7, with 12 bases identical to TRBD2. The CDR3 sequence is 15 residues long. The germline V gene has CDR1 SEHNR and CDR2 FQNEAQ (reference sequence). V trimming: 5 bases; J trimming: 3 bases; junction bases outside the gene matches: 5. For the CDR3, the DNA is TGTGCCAGCAGCGGACGGACTAGCGGGATCTACGAGCAGTACTTC. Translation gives CASSGRTSGIYEQYF.

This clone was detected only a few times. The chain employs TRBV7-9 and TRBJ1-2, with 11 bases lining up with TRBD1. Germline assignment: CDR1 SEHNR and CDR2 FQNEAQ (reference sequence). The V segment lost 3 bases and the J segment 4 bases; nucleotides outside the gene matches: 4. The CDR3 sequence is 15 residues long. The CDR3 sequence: CASSLGTGGFYGYTF. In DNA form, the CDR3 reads TGTGCCAGCAGCTTGGGGACAGGGGGGTTCTATGGCTACACCTTC.

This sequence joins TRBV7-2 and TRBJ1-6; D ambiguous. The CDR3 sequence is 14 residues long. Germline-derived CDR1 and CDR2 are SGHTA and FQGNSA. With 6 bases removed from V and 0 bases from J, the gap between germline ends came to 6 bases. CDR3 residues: CASSWGSYNSPLHF. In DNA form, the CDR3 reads TGTGCCAGCAGTTGGGGCTCCTATAATTCACCCCTCCACTTT.

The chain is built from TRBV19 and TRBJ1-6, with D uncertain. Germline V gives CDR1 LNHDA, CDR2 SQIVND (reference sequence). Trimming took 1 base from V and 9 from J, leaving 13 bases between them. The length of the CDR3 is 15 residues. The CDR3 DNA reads TGTGCCAGTAGTATAGTCGGCAACTTGGGTTCACCCCTCCACTTT. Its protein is CASSIVGNLGSPLHF.

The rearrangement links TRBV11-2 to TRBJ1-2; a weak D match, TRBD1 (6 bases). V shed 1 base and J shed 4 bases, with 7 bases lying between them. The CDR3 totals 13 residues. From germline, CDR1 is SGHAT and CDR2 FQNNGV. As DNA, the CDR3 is TGTGCCAGCAGCTTAGGGGACATCTATGGCTACACCTTC. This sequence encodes CASSLGDIYGYTF.

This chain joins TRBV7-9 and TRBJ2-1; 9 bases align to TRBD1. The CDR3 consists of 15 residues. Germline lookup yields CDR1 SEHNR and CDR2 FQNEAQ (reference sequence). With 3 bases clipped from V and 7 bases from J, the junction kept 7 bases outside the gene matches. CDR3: CASSLGQGRRNEQFF. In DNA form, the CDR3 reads TGTGCCAGCAGCTTGGGACAGGGCCGACGGAATGAGCAGTTCTTC.

This CDR3 reads CASSYRDSAYYEQYF. CDR3 sequence (DNA): TGTGCCAGCAGTTACCGAGACAGTGCCTATTACGAGCAGTACTTC. The gene calls are TRBV6-5 and TRBJ2-7; D might be TRBD1 (5 bases). Deletions cut 2 bases from V and 4 bases from J, with 15 bases between. CDR1 MNHEY and CDR2 SVGAGI come from the germline V gene. The CDR3 extends over 15 amino acids.

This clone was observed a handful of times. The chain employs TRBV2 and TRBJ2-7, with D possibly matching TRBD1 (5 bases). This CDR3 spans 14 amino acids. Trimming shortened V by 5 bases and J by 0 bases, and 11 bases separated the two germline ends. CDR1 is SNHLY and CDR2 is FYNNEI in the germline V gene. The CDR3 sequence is CASSLSTVSYEQYF. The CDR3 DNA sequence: TGTGCCAGCAGTCTTTCGACAGTCTCCTACGAGCAGTACTTC.

CDR3 in amino acids: CASSQEKGSSYNEQFF. CDR3 nucleotides: TGCGCCAGCAGCCAAGAAAAGGGGTCCTCCTACAATGAGCAGTTCTTC. The rearrangement links TRBV4-1 to TRBJ2-1; D is possibly TRBD1 (5 bases). Germline V gene data show CDR1 as MGHRA and CDR2 as YSYEKL. Trimming shortened V by 0 bases and J by 0 bases, and 9 bases separated the two germline ends. CDR3 length: 16 amino acids.

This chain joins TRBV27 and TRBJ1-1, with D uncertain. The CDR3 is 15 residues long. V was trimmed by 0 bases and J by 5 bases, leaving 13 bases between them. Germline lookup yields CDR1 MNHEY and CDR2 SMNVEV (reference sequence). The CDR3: CASSLSTPAGTEAFF. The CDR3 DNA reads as TGTGCCAGCAGTTTATCCACACCTGCGGGGACTGAAGCTTTCTTT.

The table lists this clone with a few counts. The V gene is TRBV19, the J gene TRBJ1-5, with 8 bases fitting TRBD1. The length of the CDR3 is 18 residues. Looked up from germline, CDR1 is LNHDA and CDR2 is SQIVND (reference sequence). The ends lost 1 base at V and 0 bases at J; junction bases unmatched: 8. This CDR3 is CASSIATDRDFSNQPQHF. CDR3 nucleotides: TGTGCCAGTAGTATAGCCACGGACAGGGACTTTAGCAATCAGCCCCAGCATTTT.

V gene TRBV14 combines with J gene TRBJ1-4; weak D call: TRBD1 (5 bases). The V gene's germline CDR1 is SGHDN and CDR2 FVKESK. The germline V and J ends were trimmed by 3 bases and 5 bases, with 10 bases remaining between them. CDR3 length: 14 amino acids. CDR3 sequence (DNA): TGTGCCAGCAGCCATCAGGGAGAGAATGAAAAACTGTTTTTT. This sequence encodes CASSHQGENEKLFF.